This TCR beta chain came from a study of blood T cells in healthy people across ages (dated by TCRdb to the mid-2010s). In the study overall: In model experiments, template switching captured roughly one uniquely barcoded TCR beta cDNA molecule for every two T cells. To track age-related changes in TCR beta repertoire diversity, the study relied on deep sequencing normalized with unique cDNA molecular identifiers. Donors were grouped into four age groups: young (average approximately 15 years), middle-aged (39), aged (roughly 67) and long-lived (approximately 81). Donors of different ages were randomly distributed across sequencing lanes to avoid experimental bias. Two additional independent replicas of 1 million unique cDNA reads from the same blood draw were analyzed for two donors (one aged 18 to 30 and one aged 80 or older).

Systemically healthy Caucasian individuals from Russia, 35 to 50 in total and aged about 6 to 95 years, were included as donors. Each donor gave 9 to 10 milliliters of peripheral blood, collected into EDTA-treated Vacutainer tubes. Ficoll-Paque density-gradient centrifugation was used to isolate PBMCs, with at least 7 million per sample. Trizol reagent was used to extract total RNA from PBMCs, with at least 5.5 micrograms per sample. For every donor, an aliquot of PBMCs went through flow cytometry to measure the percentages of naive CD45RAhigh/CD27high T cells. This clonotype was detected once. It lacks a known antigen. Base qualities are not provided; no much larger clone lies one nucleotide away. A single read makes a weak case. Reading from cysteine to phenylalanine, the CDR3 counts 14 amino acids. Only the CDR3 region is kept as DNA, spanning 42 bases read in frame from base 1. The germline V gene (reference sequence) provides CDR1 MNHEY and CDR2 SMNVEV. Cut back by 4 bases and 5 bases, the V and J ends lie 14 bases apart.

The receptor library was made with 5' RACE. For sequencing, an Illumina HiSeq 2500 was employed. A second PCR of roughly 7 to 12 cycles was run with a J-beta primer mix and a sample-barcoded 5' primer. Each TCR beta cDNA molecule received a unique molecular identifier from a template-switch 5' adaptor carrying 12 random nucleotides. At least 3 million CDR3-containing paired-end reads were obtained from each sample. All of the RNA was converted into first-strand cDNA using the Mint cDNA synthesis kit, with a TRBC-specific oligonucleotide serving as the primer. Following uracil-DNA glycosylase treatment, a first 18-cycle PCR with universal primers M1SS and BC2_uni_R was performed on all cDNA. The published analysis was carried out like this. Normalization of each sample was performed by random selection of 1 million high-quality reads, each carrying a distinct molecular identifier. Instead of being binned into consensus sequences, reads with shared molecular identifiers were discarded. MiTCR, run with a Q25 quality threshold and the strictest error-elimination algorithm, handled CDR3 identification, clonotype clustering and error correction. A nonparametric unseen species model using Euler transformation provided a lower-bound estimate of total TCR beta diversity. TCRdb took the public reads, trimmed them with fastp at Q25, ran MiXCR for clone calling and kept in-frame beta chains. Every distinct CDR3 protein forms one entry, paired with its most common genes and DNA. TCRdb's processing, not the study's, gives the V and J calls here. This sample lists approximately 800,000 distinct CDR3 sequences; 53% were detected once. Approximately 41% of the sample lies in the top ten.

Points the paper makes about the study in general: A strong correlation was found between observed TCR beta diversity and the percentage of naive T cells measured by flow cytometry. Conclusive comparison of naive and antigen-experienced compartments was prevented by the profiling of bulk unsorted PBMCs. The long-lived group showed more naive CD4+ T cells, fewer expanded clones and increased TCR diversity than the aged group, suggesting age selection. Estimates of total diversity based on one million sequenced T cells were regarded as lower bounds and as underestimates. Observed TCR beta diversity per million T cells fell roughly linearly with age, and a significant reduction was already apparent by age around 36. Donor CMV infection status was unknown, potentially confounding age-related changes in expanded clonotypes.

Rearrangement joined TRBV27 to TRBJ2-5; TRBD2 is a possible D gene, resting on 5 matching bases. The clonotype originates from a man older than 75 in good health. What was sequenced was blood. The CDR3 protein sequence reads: CASSWSDERETQYF. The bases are TGTGCCAGCAGTTGGTCAGATGAGCGGGAGACCCAGTACTTC.